This T cell receptor (beta chain) was sequenced during a study of T-cell reconstitution after alpha-beta-depleted transplantation in children (dated by TCRdb to 2016 to 2017). For context, the study as a whole: Using TCR repertoire profiling, the study followed T-cell immune reconstitution in a quantitative way in children after TCRalphabeta/CD19-depleted allogeneic hematopoietic cell transplantation. Paper-wide results and their limitations: The apparently early recovery of alphabetaT-cell counts about two months after transplant reportedly depended on only several hundred rapidly expanded clones that came from non-depleted graft cells. In some patients, the high TCRbeta diversity seen at day 60 was put down to recipient T cells and intrathymic progenitors that had survived conditioning. Hyperexpanded clone frequencies declined over subsequent months; after one year, T-cell counts and TCRbeta diversity were mostly attributed to newly produced T cells.

The sample's time point, from its label and the paper: day 60 (about 2 months) after transplantation. Explained via the paper, the treatment or condition label denotes: allogeneic hematopoietic cell transplantation with graft depleted of TCRalphabeta T cells and CD19 B cells. The transplant recipients were children given TCRalphabeta/CD19-depleted allogeneic hematopoietic cell grafts. Receptors were amplified or captured by PCR. Reads for this sample came from an Illumina HiSeq 2500. Molecular barcoding was employed in the preparation of TCR libraries, with unique molecular identifiers being used to normalize TCRbeta repertoire quantification. The public reads were quality trimmed at Q25 with fastp and then assembled into clones with MiXCR by TCRdb, keeping productive beta chains. One record per CDR3 amino acid sequence lists the most common genes and DNA. For this sample there are around 94,000 distinct CDR3 sequences; about 5.6% appear just once. Jointly, the top ten make up around 5.6% of the sample.

V is reduced by 4 bases and J by 2 bases, leaving a spacing of 15 bases between them. The CDR3 runs 15 amino acids, cysteine and phenylalanine included. Only the CDR3 region is kept as DNA, spanning 45 bases read in frame from base 1. Sequences MDHEN (CDR1) and SYDVKM (CDR2) are obtained from the germline V gene. This clonotype has ten or more counts. Its antigen is not yet known. Base qualities are not at hand, and no much larger clone is one base apart. The rearranged chain carries TRBV28 and TRBJ2-7, and possibly TRBD1, on 5 matching bases. This receptor was taken from a female patient aged 2-9 years who had a stem cell transplant for Fanconi anemia, so the T cells may come from the graft donor. The source material was PBMCs, mostly from graft donor cells, sampled 60 days after TCRalphabeta/CD19-depleted stem cell transplant. The sequenced DNA is TGTGCCAGCAGTTCCCTTGGGGCCAGGACCTACGAGCAGTACTTC. Translation gives CASSSLGARTYEQYF. Outside the CDR3, residues come from the reference TRBV28 and TRBJ2-7 proteins, so the full variable domain is: DVKVTQSSRYLVKRTGEKVFLECVQDMDHENMFWYRQDPGLGLRLIYFSYDVKMKEKGDIPEGYSVSREKKERFSLILESASTNQTSMYLCASSSLGARTYEQYFGPGTRLTVT.